Listed below are T cell receptor beta chains from one sample, sequenced in a study of control samples from healthy donors and cancer patients. Sequencing was performed with immunoSEQ multiplex PCR; in TCRdb, only in-frame clones are kept and a portion is missing. The table lists 60,000 to 75,000 clones, 75% to 85% of them singletons. Sequenced material: blood. The receptors shown here come from a man between 35 and 55 years old in good health. CDR3s leave out the opening cysteine and the closing phenylalanine or tryptophan.

v_call: TRBV2; cdr3_aa: ASSERPTGGTYGYT
v_call: TRBV15; cdr3_aa: ATSRVGNTEAF
v_call: TRBV7-8; cdr3_aa: ASKGLAGGPKF
v_call: TRBV9; cdr3_aa: ASSVSTGNTEAF
v_call: TRBV3-1/TRBV3-2; cdr3_aa: ASSRTGDNQPQH
v_call: TRBV9; cdr3_aa: ASSLRGETGAEKLF
v_call: TRBV5-6; cdr3_aa: ASSYVAEHTDTQY
v_call: TRBV4-2; cdr3_aa: ASSAQLPGTSGRRGNEQF
v_call: TRBV6-2/TRBV6-3; cdr3_aa: ASSPLDRNQETQY
v_call: TRBV24-1; cdr3_aa: ATSDLSGGGDTQY
v_call: TRBV10-3; cdr3_aa: AISESGTLNTEAF
v_call: TRBV28; cdr3_aa: ASSFVTFGSGETQY
v_call: TRBV7-2; cdr3_aa: ASSPSTYNEQF
v_call: TRBV5-1; cdr3_aa: ASSPGPNTEAF
v_call: TRBV19; cdr3_aa: ASSIQQNTEAF
v_call: TRBV3-1/TRBV3-2; cdr3_aa: ASSQKFKAF
v_call: TRBV5-1; cdr3_aa: ASSVTGSGNTIY
v_call: TRBV12-1; cdr3_aa: ASSFVGVTGRGTEAF
v_call: TRBV5-4; cdr3_aa: ASSLGQGIGETQY
v_call: TRBV7-2; cdr3_aa: ASSLRWAYEQY
v_call: TRBV30; cdr3_aa: AWRAGNTEAF
v_call: TRBV18; cdr3_aa: ASTPSGGTREKLF
v_call: TRBV30; cdr3_aa: AWRELAGGPNEQF
v_call: TRBV7-6; cdr3_aa: ASSLDRVQETQY
v_call: TRBV28; cdr3_aa: ASIPRGARGYNSPLH
v_call: TRBV5-5; cdr3_aa: ASSKGTGYGDEQY
v_call: TRBV27; cdr3_aa: ASSFRLAGELF
v_call: TRBV24-1; cdr3_aa: ATSDQKSNYGYT
v_call: TRBV5-1; cdr3_aa: ASRTPGQDYGYT
v_call: TRBV2; cdr3_aa: ASSDRGTALGYYGYT
v_call: TRBV14; cdr3_aa: ASSYSTGTTYNEQF
v_call: TRBV19; cdr3_aa: ASSITLAGAIAETQY
v_call: TRBV7-3; cdr3_aa: ASSFYGTSSYNEQF
v_call: TRBV6-6; cdr3_aa: ASSPGTSGRWIETQY
v_call: TRBV3-1/TRBV3-2; cdr3_aa: ASSQDTTGRVTGELF